This note documents a single T cell receptor beta chain sequence. At one end the junction does not follow the germline gene, possibly because of a read error. Patients selected for sequencing had displayed CD8+CD57+ cell expansion by flow cytometry. In all patients, the disease was severe acquired aplastic anemia. This specimen comes from a study of CD8+CD57+ T cells in acquired aplastic anemia. CDR3 and TCR beta VDJ profiling relied on a genomic DNA template. Via MiXCR, TCRdb re-called the reads, giving one row per CDR3 protein. The sample holds around 250,000 distinct CDR3 sequences, about 80% seen once. The CDR3 loop spans 15 amino acids. Per the germline V gene, CDR1 is LNHDA and CDR2 is SQIVND (reference sequence).

The sequence derives from a human donor with aplastic anemia. Sequencing was performed on sorted CD4+, CD8+, or CD8+CD57+ T cells (not recorded which) from PBMCs. The chain couples TRBV19 to TRBJ1-5, with D tentatively TRBD1 (5 bases). The CDR3 sequence: CASSIARGANQHQHF. The CDR3 nucleotides are TGTGCCAGTAGTATAGCTAGGGGAGCCAACCAGCACCAGCACTTT. Complete variable domain (other parts from reference TRBV19 and TRBJ1-5): DGGITQSPKYLFRKEGQNVTLSCEQNLNHDAMYWYRQDPGQGLRLIYYSQIVNDFQKGDIAEGYSVSREKKESFPLTVTSAQKNPTAFYLCASSIARGANQHQHFGDGTRLSIL.